This T cell receptor (beta chain) was documented in a study of T-cell memory formation after mild COVID-19 (dated by TCRdb to the early 2020s). Study-wide context: TCR sequence clusters from the two donors were largely donor specific. Two young, previously healthy adult volunteers, one female and one male, were included in the cohort. In a couple of donors, T-cell clones that expanded and contracted after mild COVID-19 were tracked by sequencing TCRalpha and TCRbeta repertoires over time.

This clonotype was counted a few times. Its binding antigen is unknown. No base qualities exist here, and no much larger clone lies one base off it. The CDR3 starts with the cysteine, ends with the phenylalanine, and has 21 residues. The entry retains the CDR3 DNA only, 63 bases that are in frame from base 1. The germline V gene encodes CDR1 LGHNA and CDR2 YSLEER. Germline trimming: 0 bases from V, 3 bases from J; junction bases outside gene matches: 16. Results the study describes overall, beyond this receptor: The second-wave clones that peaked on day 37 were not confirmed to be SARS-CoV-2 specific. The study covered only a couple of mild cases, and larger cohorts including severe cases with pre-infection samples were considered necessary. Clones contracting from day 15 to 85 had balanced CD4/CD8 phenotypes, while a second wave expanding from day 15 to 37 was biased towards CD4+. Contracting CD4+ clones were located mainly in the CM and EM memory subsets, whereas CD8+ clones were found to be enriched in EMRA. Some responding clones were detected in pre-infection memory, suggesting pre-existing cross-reactive memory T cells joined the SARS-CoV-2 response.

PBMCs were isolated by Ficoll-Paque density gradient centrifugation. The listed sequencing device is Illumina NovaSeq 6000. Using 5'RACE with constant-segment primers, TCRalpha and TCRbeta cDNA libraries were constructed, with sample barcodes and unique molecular identifiers added in the process. Trizol reagent was used to extract RNA from every sample. The libraries were amplified in two PCR steps, and the second step added a second sample barcode and Illumina TruSeq adapters. Sequencing of the libraries was done on an Illumina NovaSeq, producing 2 x 150 bp paired-end reads. The published analysis was carried out like this. The reads were demultiplexed and collapsed into UMI-guided consensus sequences using migec v1.2.7. Using mixcr v2.1.11, the UMI consensuses were aligned to TRA and TRB V and J templates and assembled into clonotypes. A clonotype was counted as expanded or contracted only if both edgeR and NoisET called the change significant, with noise models trained on biological replicates. For edgeR calls, the cutoffs were a false discovery rate-adjusted p below 0.01 and a log2 fold-change threshold of 1. As an exploratory analysis of dynamics, max-normalized trajectories of the 1000 most abundant clonotypes were examined by PCA with hierarchical clustering. Separately sequenced CD4+ and CD8+ repertoires were used to assign the CD4 or CD8 phenotype of responding clones. TCRdb took the public reads, trimmed them with fastp at Q25, ran MiXCR for clone calling and kept in-frame beta chains. Identical CDR3 proteins give one entry, which carries the most common genes and DNA. TCRdb's processing, not the study's, gives the V and J calls here. In this sample the table shows more than 300,000 distinct CDR3 sequences, 20% to 25% of which occur a single time. The ten biggest clones cover roughly a fifth of the sample.

Material for sequencing was PBMCs or a T cell subset sorted from them (not recorded which). This receptor was identified in a man between 18 and 35 years old who had mild COVID-19 (a few samples of this study predate the infection). The sample titles of this study are shuffled in the database, so cell type and time point are left out; the donor was told from shared clones. This chain joins TRBV4-3 to TRBJ2-7; 14 central bases correspond to TRBD2. The sequence in DNA is TGCGCCAGCAGCCAAGAATTGGGTGGAGGACTAGCGGGGGGCCGTTACTACGAGCAGTACTTC. Translated, it gives CASSQELGGGLAGGRYYEQYF.